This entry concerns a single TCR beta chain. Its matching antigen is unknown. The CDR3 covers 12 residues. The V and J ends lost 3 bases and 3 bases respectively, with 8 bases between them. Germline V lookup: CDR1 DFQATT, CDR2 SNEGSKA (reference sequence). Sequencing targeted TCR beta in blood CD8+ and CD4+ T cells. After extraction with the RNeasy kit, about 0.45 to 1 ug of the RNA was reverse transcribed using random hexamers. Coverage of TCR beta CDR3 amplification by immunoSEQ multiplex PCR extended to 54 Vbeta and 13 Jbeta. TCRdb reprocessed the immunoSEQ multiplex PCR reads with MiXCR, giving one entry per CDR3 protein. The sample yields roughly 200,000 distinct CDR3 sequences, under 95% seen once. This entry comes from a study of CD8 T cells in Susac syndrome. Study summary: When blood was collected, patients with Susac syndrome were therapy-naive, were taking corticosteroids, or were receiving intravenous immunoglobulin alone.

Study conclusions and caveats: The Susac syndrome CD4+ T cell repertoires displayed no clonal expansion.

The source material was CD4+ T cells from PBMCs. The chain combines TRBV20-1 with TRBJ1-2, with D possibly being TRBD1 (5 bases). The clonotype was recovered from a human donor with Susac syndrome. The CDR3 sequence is CSASLQDYGYTF. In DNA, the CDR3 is TGCAGTGCTAGTTTACAGGACTATGGCTACACCTTC.